Each of the 19 T cell receptor beta chains below was sequenced from the same sample in a study of immune cell composition in non-small cell lung cancer. Generated by immunoSEQ multiplex PCR, the TCRdb table keeps only in-frame clones and is missing some. This sample has thousands of clones, with over 65% found just once. The normal lung sample lay at least 3 cm, and maximally far, from the tumour. The sequenced sample was non-adjacent lung tissue. The receptors stem from a human donor with non-small cell lung cancer.

V and J are TRBV2 and TRBJ2-5; TRBD2 matches 7 bases. Germline V gene sequence: CDR1 SNHLY, CDR2 FYNNEI. V was clipped by 6 bases and J by 7 bases; unmatched bases: 11. The CDR3 extends over 14 amino acids. CDR3 protein: CASRTGTTGGTQYF. The CDR3 DNA reads as TGTGCCAGCAGGACCGGGACTACCGGGGGGACCCAGTACTTC.

Within the sample, this clone is medium-sized. The V and J genes are TRBV5-1 and TRBJ2-1; tentative D call: TRBD2 (6 bases). Germline V gene sequence: CDR1 SGHRS, CDR2 YFSETQ. The CDR3 runs 14 residues. V was pared by 0 bases and J by 15 bases, with 19 bases between. This CDR3 is CASSLDPAGLAVFF. CDR3 bases: TGCGCCAGCAGCTTGGACCCTGCGGGGCTTGCGGTGTTCTTC.

The chain couples TRBV4-2 to TRBJ2-7; maybe TRBD2 (6 bases). CDR1 is LGHNA, CDR2 YNFKEQ, per germline. The CDR3 length is 15 residues. The V end was cut by 1 base, the J end by 2 bases, with 12 bases between. CDR3 loop: CASSQGWEDPYEQYF. In DNA form, the CDR3 reads TGTGCCAGCAGCCAAGGGTGGGAGGACCCCTACGAGCAGTACTTC.

In its sample, this clone was seen once. Written as DNA, the CDR3 is TGTGCCAGCACTGAGGGATGTAGTAGGGACAGATTTAACACTGAAGCTTTCTTT. Its translation: CASTEGCSRDRFNTEAFF. The rearrangement links TRBV6-4 to TRBJ1-1; 7 positions agree with TRBD1. This CDR3 spans 18 amino acids. Germline CDR1 MRHNA, CDR2 SNTAGT. V gave up 7 bases and J gave up 2 bases; unmatched junction bases: 19.

The gene calls are TRBV11-2 and TRBJ2-2; no definite D call. This CDR3 comprises 12 residues. CDR1 is SGHAT, CDR2 FQNNGV, per germline. V lost 2 bases to trimming and J lost 5 bases, with 3 bases between them. This CDR3 reads CASSLYTGELFF. The CDR3 nucleotides read TGTGCCAGCAGCTTATATACCGGGGAGCTGTTTTTT.

This clone was seen only once. The chain is built from TRBV25-1 and TRBJ1-1; D is ambiguous. The length of the CDR3 is 11 residues. The V gene lost 5 bases and the J gene lost 1 base, with 2 bases spanning the gap. Germline loops: CDR1 MGHDK, CDR2 SYGVNS. The CDR3 DNA follows: TGTGCCAGCAGTCAGAACACTGAAGCTTTCTTT. It specifies CASSQNTEAFF.

This clone was counted between two and nine times. The chain carries TRBV27 and TRBJ2-7; TRBD1 matches 8 bases. The CDR3 runs to 15 residues. V gave up 8 bases and J gave up 3 bases; unmatched junction bases: 12. Germline lookup yields CDR1 MNHEY and CDR2 SMNVEV (reference sequence). In nucleotides, the CDR3 is TGTGCCAGCGCAGGGGGCGCAGCAGGTGACTACGAGCAGTACTTC. Translation gives CASAGGAAGDYEQYF.

The chain links TRBV28 to TRBJ2-1; TRBD1 matches at 11 bases. This CDR3 is 16 amino acids long. CDR1 and CDR2 (germline): MDHEN, SYDVKM. Trimming removed 3 bases from V and 8 bases from J; junction bases left unmatched: 9. DNA for the CDR3: TGTGCCAGCAGTTTTCCCGGGACAGGGGGTAGGGATGAGCAGTTCTTC. Its protein is CASSFPGTGGRDEQFF.

For the CDR3, the DNA is TGTGCCAGCAGCTTGGGCCTGGAATTGCCCCAGCATTTT. As protein: CASSLGLELPQHF. V and J are TRBV7-9 and TRBJ1-5; D gene unclear. The CDR3 loop spans 13 amino acids. Deletions cut 3 bases from V and 9 bases from J, with 12 bases between. Germline V gene sequence: CDR1 SEHNR, CDR2 FQNEAQ (reference sequence).

This CDR3 reads CASSPPQASGESYNEQFF. In DNA, the CDR3 is TGTGCCAGCTCACCACCGCAGGCTAGCGGGGAAAGCTACAATGAGCAGTTCTTC. The rearrangement uses TRBV18 and TRBJ2-1; 9 bases line up with TRBD2. The CDR3 is made up of 18 amino acids. The germline V gene encodes CDR1 KGHSH and CDR2 LQKENI. V gave up 0 bases and J gave up 3 bases; unmatched junction bases: 9.

V and J are TRBV5-4 and TRBJ1-1; D perhaps matches TRBD1 (6 bases). V was pared by 0 bases and J by 8 bases, with 11 bases between. The CDR3 runs 13 residues. Germline assignment: CDR1 SGHNT and CDR2 YYREEE (reference sequence). The chain's CDR3 is CASSLDLGAEAFF. The CDR3 DNA follows: TGTGCCAGCAGCTTGGACTTGGGGGCGGAAGCTTTCTTT.

The chain recombines TRBV4-2 with TRBJ1-4; TRBD1 aligns across 9 bases. Trimming took 3 bases from V and 4 from J; bases not matched to a gene: 9. The CDR3 runs to 17 residues. Germline lookup yields CDR1 LGHNA and CDR2 YNFKEQ. CDR3 DNA sequence: TGTGCCAGCAGCCAGGGACAGGGAATAGTGCTTAATGAAAAACTGTTTTTT. It is translated as CASSQGQGIVLNEKLFF.

The chain couples TRBV7-2 to TRBJ1-5, with 7 bases lining up with TRBD1. Germline V CDR1 and CDR2: SGHTA, FQGNSA. The V segment lost 0 bases and the J segment 4 bases; nucleotides outside the gene matches: 6. There are 16 residues in the CDR3. The CDR3 spells CASSLAQGRLNQPQHF. In DNA, the CDR3 is TGTGCCAGCAGCTTAGCACAGGGGAGGTTAAATCAGCCCCAGCATTTT.

The chain recombines TRBV18 with TRBJ2-5, with D tentatively TRBD2 (6 bases). In germline, CDR1 is KGHSH, CDR2 LQKENI. The CDR3 runs 13 residues. V was pared by 4 bases and J by 4 bases, with 10 bases between. CDR3 amino acids: CASSRGTLETQYF. CDR3 DNA sequence: TGTGCCAGCTCACGCGGGACTCTAGAGACCCAGTACTTC.

This rearrangement joins TRBV7-9 to TRBJ1-2; perhaps TRBD1 as D (5 bases). Deletions cut 7 bases from V and 2 bases from J, with 11 bases between. CDR1 and CDR2 (germline): SEHNR, FQNEAQ (reference sequence). The CDR3 has 13 amino acids. The CDR3 DNA reads as TGTGCCAGCATCGGGCCAGGGAACTATGGCTACACCTTC. Amino acid sequence: CASIGPGNYGYTF.

The V gene is TRBV30, the J gene TRBJ2-7; possibly TRBD2 for D (5 bases). This CDR3 comprises 13 residues. V was cut by 1 base and J by 1 base, with 8 bases left in between. The germline V gene encodes CDR1 GTSNPN and CDR2 SVGIG (reference sequence). The CDR3 here is CAWSEDLSYEQYF. CDR3 in DNA: TGTGCCTGGAGTGAGGACTTATCCTACGAGCAGTACTTC.

The J gene is TRBJ2-1, the V gene TRBV27; D is undetermined. Trimming pared 4 bases from V and 2 bases from J, leaving 12 bases between. Germline lookup yields CDR1 MNHEY and CDR2 SMNVEV (reference sequence). This CDR3 comprises 15 residues. DNA of the CDR3: TGTGCCAGCAGTTCCGTTGTAGTAACCTACAATGAGCAGTTCTTC. Its protein product is CASSSVVVTYNEQFF.

The rearrangement uses TRBV5-1 and TRBJ2-7; 7 positions agree with TRBD1. CDR1 and CDR2 from the germline V gene are SGHRS and YFSETQ. The CDR3 spans 15 residues. The V segment lost 1 base and the J segment 5 bases; nucleotides outside the gene matches: 9. Written as DNA, the CDR3 is TGCGCCAGCAGCTTGAAGGAGACAGGGTCCCACGAGCAGTACTTC. It encodes CASSLKETGSHEQYF.

This chain links TRBV30 with TRBJ1-1; D is undetermined. The V and J ends lost 3 bases and 11 bases respectively, with 19 bases between them. The V gene's germline CDR1 is GTSNPN and CDR2 SVGIG (reference sequence). CDR3 length: 13 amino acids. As DNA, the CDR3 is TGTGCCTGGAGAGGGATCGGGTCGGCGGGGGCTTTCTTT. This sequence encodes CAWRGIGSAGAFF.